This TCR beta chain originates from a study of control samples from healthy donors and cancer patients (TCRdb year 2020). Remarks on this clone: Its antigen has not been determined. No much larger clone exists at a distance of one base, and base qualities are not known.

The method was the immunoSEQ multiplex PCR assay. TCRdb's version of the immuneACCESS table is confined to in-frame rearrangements and falls short of the full clone set. An unresolved V gene accounts for under half of the shortfall where checked; the remainder is of unknown origin. Here the sample has fewer than 15,000 clones; 77% occur a single time. The leading ten clones occupy under 20% of the sample. Between the V and J ends, shortened by 0 bases and 13 bases respectively, the junction contains 13 bases. CDR1 is given as SGHVS and CDR2 as FQNEAQ, both from the germline V gene. CDR3 length: 14 amino acids, cysteine to phenylalanine. Only the CDR3 part of the read is kept: 42 bases, read in frame from the first base.

Sequenced sample: formalin-fixed, paraffin-embedded tissue. Here the chain combines TRBV7-8 and TRBJ1-6; the D gene lacks a confident call. This clonotype originated in a female donor with lung cancer. The DNA is as follows: TGTGCCAGCAGCTTAGCATTCGTGAGGGCCCCCCTCCACTTT. It translates to CASSLAFVRAPLHF.